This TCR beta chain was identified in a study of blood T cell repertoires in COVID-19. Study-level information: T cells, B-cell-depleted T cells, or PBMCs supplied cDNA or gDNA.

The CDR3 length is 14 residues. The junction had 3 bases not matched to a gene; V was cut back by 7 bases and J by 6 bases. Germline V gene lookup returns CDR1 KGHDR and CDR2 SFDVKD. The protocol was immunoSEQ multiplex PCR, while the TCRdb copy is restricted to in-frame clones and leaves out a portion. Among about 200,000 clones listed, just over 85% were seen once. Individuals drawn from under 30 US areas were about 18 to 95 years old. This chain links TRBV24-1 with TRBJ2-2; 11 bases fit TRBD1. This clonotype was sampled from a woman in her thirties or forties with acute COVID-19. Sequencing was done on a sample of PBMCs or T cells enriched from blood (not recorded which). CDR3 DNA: TGTGCCACCAGCCAGGGACAGGGGGCCGGGGAGCTGTTTTTT. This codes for CATSQGQGAGELFF.